What follows describes a single T cell receptor beta chain. Antigen unknown. These data originate in a study of T cells after yellow fever vaccination. The trim removed 5 bases at V and 5 bases at J, leaving 5 bases unmatched. The CDR3 is 13 residues long. CDR1 and CDR2 from the germline V gene are SEHNR and FQNEAQ (reference sequence). Study-wide results and limits: After the booster, over 95% of CD4 and more than 75% of CD8 primary-response clones were re-detected.

A universal primer site and UMIs were added as TCR cDNA was made by 5'RACE template switching. TCRdb fed the 5' RACE reads into MiXCR, producing one record per CDR3 protein. The profile shows roughly 340,000 distinct CDR3 sequences, roughly 8.7% of them singletons. The sequence came from a man younger than 35 who received the YFV17D yellow fever vaccine. Specimen: PBMCs, collected on the day of the first yellow fever vaccination. The rearrangement links TRBV7-9 to TRBJ2-5; 7 bases line up with TRBD2. Here the CDR3 reads CASSPMGGETQYF. CDR3 nucleotide sequence: TGTGCCAGCAGCCCGATGGGGGGGGAGACCCAGTACTTC.